This T cell receptor beta chain was documented in a study of blood T cell repertoires in COVID-19. Study-level information: The United States, Italy and Spain provided the acute and convalescent COVID-19 samples. T cells, B-cell-depleted T cells, or PBMCs provided the cDNA or gDNA that served as material.

The authors' processing: For nucleated cells, counts were estimated from reference gene primer amplification. Generated by immunoSEQ multiplex PCR, the TCRdb table keeps only in-frame clones and is missing some. Clone size and the V and J calls come from that table; the DNA yielded D and trimming. The sample includes 95,000 to 150,000 clones, approximately 80% of them seen just once. This CDR3 comprises 15 residues. V was cut by 3 bases and J by 2 bases, with 10 bases left in between. The germline V gene encodes CDR1 LGHDT and CDR2 YNNKEL (reference sequence). The source of this sequence is a human donor in a cohort sampled during active COVID-19. This chain links TRBV3-1 (or the pseudogene TRBV3-2) with TRBJ2-2; D perhaps matches TRBD1 (6 bases). The sequencing input was peripheral blood. In DNA form, the CDR3 reads TGTGCCAGCAGCCACCGGGACATCAACACCGGGGAGCTGTTTTTT. Residues: CASSHRDINTGELFF.